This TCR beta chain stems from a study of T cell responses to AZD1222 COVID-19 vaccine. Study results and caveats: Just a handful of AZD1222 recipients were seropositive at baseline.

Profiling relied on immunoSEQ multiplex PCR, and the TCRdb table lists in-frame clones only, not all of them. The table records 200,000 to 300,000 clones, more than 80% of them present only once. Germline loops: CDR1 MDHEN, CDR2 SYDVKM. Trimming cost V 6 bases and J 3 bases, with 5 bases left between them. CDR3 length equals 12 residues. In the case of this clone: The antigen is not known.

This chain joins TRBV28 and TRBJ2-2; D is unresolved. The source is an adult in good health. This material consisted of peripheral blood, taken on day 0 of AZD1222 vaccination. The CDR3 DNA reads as TGTGCCAGCAGCACCGACACCGGGGAGCTGTTTTTT. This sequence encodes CASSTDTGELFF.